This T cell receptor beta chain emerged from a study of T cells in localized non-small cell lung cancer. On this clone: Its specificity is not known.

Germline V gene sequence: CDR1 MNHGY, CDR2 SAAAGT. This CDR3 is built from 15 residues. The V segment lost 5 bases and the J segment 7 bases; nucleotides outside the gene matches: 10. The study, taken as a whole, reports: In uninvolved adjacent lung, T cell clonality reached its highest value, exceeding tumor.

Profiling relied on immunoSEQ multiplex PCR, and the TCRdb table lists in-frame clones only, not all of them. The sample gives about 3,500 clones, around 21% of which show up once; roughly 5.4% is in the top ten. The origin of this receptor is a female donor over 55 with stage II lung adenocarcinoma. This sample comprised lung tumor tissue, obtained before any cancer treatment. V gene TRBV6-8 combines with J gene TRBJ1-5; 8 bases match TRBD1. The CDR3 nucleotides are TGTGCCAGCAGTGCGGACAGGGACCCCTTACAGCCCCAGCATTTT. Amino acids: CASSADRDPLQPQHF.